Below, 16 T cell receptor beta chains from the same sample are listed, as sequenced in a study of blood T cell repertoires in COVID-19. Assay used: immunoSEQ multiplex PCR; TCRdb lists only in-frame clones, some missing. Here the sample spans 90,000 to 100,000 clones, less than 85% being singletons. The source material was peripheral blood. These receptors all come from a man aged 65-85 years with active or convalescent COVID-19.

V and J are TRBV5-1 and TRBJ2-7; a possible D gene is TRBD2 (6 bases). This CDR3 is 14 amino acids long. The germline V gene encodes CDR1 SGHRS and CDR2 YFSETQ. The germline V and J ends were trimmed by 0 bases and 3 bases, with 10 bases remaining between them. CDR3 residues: CASSLVLGGYEQYF. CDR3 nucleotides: TGCGCCAGCAGCTTGGTCTTGGGGGGCTACGAGCAGTACTTC.

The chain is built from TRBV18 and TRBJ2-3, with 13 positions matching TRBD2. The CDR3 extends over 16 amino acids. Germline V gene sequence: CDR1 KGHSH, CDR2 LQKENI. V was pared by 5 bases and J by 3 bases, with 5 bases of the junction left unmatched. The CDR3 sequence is CASSSGTSGITDTQYF. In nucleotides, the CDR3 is TGTGCCAGCTCATCCGGGACTAGCGGGATAACAGATACGCAGTATTTT. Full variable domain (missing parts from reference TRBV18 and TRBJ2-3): NAGVMQNPRHLVRRRGQEARLRCSPMKGHSHVYWYRQLPEEGLKFMVYLQKENIIDESGMPKERFSAEFPKEGPSILRIQQVVRGDSAAYFCASSSGTSGITDTQYFGPGTRLTVL.

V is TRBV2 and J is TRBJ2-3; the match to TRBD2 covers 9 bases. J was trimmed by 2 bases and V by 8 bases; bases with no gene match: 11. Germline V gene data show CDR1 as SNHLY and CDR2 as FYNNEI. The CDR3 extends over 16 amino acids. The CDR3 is CASLRLAGRDTDTQYF. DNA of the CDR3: TGTGCCAGCCTCCGGCTAGCGGGGAGAGACACAGATACGCAGTATTTT.

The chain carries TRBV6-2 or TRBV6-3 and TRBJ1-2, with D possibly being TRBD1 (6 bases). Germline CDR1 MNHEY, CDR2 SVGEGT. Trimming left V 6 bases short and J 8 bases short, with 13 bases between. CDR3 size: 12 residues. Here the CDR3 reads CASSSRTVGYTF. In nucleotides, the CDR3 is TGTGCCAGCAGCTCCCGGACAGTCGGCTACACCTTC.

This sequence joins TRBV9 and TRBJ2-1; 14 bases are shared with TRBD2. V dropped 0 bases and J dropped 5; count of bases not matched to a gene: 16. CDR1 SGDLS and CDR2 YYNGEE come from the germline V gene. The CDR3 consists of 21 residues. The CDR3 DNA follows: TGTGCCAGCAGCGTAGCCGTTACTACCCCGGGACTAGCGGGGGTGAACAATGAGCAGTTCTTC. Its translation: CASSVAVTTPGLAGVNNEQFF.

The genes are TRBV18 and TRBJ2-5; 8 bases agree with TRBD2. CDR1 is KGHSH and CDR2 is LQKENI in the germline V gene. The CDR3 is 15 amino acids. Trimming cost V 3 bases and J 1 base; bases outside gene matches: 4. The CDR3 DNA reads TGTGCCAGCTCACCGTCAGCGGGGGCCCAAGAGACCCAGTACTTC. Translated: CASSPSAGAQETQYF.

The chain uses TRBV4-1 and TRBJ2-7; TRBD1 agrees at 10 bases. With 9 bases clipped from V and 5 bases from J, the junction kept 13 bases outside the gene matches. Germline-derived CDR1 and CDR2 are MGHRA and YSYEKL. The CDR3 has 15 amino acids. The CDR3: CASSSPGQGRNEQYF. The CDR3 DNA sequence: TGCGCCAGTTCCTCTCCGGGACAGGGGAGAAACGAGCAGTACTTC.

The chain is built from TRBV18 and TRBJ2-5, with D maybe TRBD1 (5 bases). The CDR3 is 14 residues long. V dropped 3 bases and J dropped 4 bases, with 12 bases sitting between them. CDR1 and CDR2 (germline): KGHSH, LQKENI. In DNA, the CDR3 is TGTGCCAGCTCACCTATCCAGGGCCCAGAGACCCAGTACTTC. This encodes CASSPIQGPETQYF.

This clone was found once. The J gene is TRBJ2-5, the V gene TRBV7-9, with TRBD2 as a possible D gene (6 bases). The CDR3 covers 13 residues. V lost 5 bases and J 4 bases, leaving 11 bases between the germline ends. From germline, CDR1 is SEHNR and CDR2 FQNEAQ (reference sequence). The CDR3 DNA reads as TGTGCCAGCAGCCCCCAGGGAGGAGAGACCCAGTACTTC. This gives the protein CASSPQGGETQYF.

CDR3 bases: TGCGCCAGCTCACGGACTTACTTCGAGCAGTACTTC. Its protein product is CASSRTYFEQYF. The J gene is TRBJ2-7, the V gene TRBV10-2, with D possibly TRBD2 on 5 matching bases. Trimming shortened V by 8 bases and J by 6 bases, and 14 bases separated the two germline ends. The CDR3 consists of 12 residues. Germline V lookup: CDR1 WSHSY, CDR2 SAAADI.

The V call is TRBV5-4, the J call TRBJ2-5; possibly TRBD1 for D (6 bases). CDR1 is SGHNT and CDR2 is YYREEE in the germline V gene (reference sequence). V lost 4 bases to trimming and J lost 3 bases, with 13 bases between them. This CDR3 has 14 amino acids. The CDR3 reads CASSEQGRKETQYF. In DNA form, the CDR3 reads TGTGCCAGCAGCGAGCAGGGGCGGAAAGAGACCCAGTACTTC.

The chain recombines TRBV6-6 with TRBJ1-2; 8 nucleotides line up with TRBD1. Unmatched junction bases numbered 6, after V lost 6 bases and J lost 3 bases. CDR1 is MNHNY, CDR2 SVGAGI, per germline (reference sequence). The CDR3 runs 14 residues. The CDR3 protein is CASRTTGEDYGYTF. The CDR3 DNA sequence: TGTGCCAGCAGAACGACAGGGGAGGACTATGGCTACACCTTC.

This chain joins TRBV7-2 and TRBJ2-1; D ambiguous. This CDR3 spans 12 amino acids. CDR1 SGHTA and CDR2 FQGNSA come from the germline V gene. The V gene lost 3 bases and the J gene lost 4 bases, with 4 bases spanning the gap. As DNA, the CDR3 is TGTGCCAGCAGCTTGAGTTACAATGAGCAGTTCTTC. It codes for CASSLSYNEQFF.

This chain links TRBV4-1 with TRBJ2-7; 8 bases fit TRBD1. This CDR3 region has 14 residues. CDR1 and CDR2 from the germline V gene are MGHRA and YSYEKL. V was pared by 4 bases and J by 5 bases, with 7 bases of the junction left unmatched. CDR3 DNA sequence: TGCGCCAGCAGCCTCGCAGGGGGCGTGCACGAGCAGTACTTC. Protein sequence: CASSLAGGVHEQYF.

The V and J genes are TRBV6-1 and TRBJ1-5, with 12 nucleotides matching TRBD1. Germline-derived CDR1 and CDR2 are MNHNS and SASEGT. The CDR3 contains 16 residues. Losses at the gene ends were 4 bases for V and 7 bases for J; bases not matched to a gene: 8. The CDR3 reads CASSVAGTGGGQPQHF. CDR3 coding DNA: TGTGCCAGCAGTGTGGCCGGGACAGGGGGCGGGCAGCCCCAGCATTTT.

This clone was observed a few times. This chain's CDR3 is CASSRTGDGWAFF. DNA of the CDR3: TGTGCCAGCAGCCGGACAGGGGACGGATGGGCTTTCTTT. V gene TRBV12-3 or TRBV12-4 combines with J gene TRBJ1-1; the match to TRBD1 covers 9 bases. The CDR3 is made up of 13 amino acids. The trim removed 6 bases at V and 11 bases at J, leaving 10 bases unmatched.